A single count supports the clone carrying this TCR beta chain. Its cognate antigen is unknown. The data originate from a study of cytomegalovirus exposure and HLA in healthy donors. Findings of the study overall: It was likely that a cluster of highly shared sequence variants was a sequencing artifact.

Researchers ran the PCR with 60 Vbeta and 13 Jbeta primers. The protocol was immunoSEQ multiplex PCR, while the TCRdb copy is restricted to in-frame clones and leaves out a portion. The top ten hold 9.7% of the sample, which has over 65,000 clones, 78% seen once. The germline V and J ends were trimmed by 6 bases and 3 bases, with 12 bases remaining between them. This CDR3 contains 14 residues. The V gene's germline CDR1 is MNHEY and CDR2 SMNVEV (reference sequence). This sequence was found in a man aged 35 to 55 in good health and CMV-seronegative. The rearrangement joins TRBV27 to TRBJ2-1; the D gene is possibly TRBD1 (5 bases). The specimen sequenced was PBMCs. The CDR3 spells CASRVWGDYNEQFF. DNA for the CDR3: TGTGCCAGCAGAGTCTGGGGCGACTACAATGAGCAGTTCTTC.